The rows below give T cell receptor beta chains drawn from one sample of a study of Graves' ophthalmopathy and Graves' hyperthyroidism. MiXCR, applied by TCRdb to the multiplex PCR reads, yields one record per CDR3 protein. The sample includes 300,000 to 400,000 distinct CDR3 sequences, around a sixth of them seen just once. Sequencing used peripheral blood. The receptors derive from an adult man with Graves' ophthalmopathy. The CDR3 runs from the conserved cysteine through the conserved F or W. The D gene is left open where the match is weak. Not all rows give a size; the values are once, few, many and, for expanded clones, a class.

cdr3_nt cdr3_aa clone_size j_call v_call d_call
TGTGCCAGCAGTTTAAACATGCAGAAAGCTTTCTTT CASSLNMQKAFF many TRBJ1-1 TRBV12-3/TRBV12-4 -
TGTGCCAGCAGTTACCGGGACAGGCAAGAGACCCAGTACTTC CASSYRDRQETQYF many TRBJ2-5 TRBV6-4 TRBD1
TGTGCCAGCAGTTTGACGGGACTAATCTCTGGGGCCAACGTCCTGACTTTC CASSLTGLISGANVLTF - TRBJ2-6 TRBV6-5 TRBD2
TGTGCCAGCAGCCCTACGCGGGGGCCGGGGGACACCGGGGAGCTGTTTTTT CASSPTRGPGDTGELFF many TRBJ2-2 TRBV12-3/TRBV12-4 -
TGCAGCGTCGCGGGTGGCGCACGCCGGGAGCTGTTTTTT CSVAGGARRELFF many TRBJ2-2 TRBV29-1 -
TGTGCCACCAGCAGAGAAGGGGGTGGTCAGCCCCAGCATTTT CATSREGGGQPQHF many TRBJ1-5 TRBV15 -
TGTGCCAGCAGCTCAAAATTTACCCATCCGTACCAAGAGACCCAGTACTTC CASSSKFTHPYQETQYF many TRBJ2-5 TRBV7-9 -
TGTGCCAGCAGTGATCGAGGACAGGGGAACACTGAAGCTTTCTTT CASSDRGQGNTEAFF many TRBJ1-1 TRBV6-1 TRBD1
TGCGCCAGCAGCCTCCTCGGCACTGAAGCTTTCTTT CASSLLGTEAFF many TRBJ1-1 TRBV5-1 -
TGTGCCAGCAGTGCAAACCAGGGGGTTAGTAGCATTCAGTACTTC CASSANQGVSSIQYF many TRBJ2-4 TRBV6-1 TRBD1
TGTGCCAGCAGCTTAGCTGCCCCGGAGACCCAGTACTTC CASSLAAPETQYF - TRBJ2-5 TRBV11-3 -
TGTGCCAGCAGTATTACCTCCGGTATAAACACCGGGGAGCTGTTTTTT CASSITSGINTGELFF many TRBJ2-2 TRBV6-1 -
TGTGCCACCCGTGTGAGGGGCAGGTATGGCTACACCTTC CATRVRGRYGYTF - TRBJ1-2 TRBV24-1 -
TGCGCCAGCAGCCGGACCGGGGAGGAGACCCAGTACTTC CASSRTGEETQYF many TRBJ2-5 TRBV4-3 -
TGTGCCAGCAGAATTGGGTCTCAAGAGACCCAGTACTTC CASRIGSQETQYF many TRBJ2-5 TRBV7-9 -
TGCAGTGCTAGAGGGGGGGTGTCCAATCAGCCCCAGCATTTT CSARGGVSNQPQHF many TRBJ1-5 TRBV20-1 -
TGCAGCGGTTGGGCGACTCCAGAGACCCAGTACTTC CSGWATPETQYF many TRBJ2-5 TRBV29-1 -
TGCAGCGTTTGGCAGGGGCGTGGTACTGAAGCTTTCTTT CSVWQGRGTEAFF many TRBJ1-1 TRBV29-1 -
TGTGCCAGCAGTTCAAACTCAGGACAGGGCACTGAAGCTTTCTTT CASSSNSGQGTEAFF many TRBJ1-1 TRBV6-5 TRBD1
TGTGCCAGCATGAACACAAAGGGCACTGAAGCTTTCTTT CASMNTKGTEAFF - TRBJ1-1 TRBV28 -
TGTGCCAGCAGCTTCGGGACAGTGGTCCACTATGGCTACACCTTC CASSFGTVVHYGYTF - TRBJ1-2 TRBV12-3/TRBV12-4 TRBD1
TGTGCCAGCAGCGTACGACCGGGACAGGCCCTCTCTGGGGCCAACGTCCTGACTTTC CASSVRPGQALSGANVLTF many TRBJ2-6 TRBV11-2 TRBD1
TGTGCCAGCAGTTTAGCCTTGAGGACAGGGTCTCCCAGCTATGGCTACACCTTC CASSLALRTGSPSYGYTF few TRBJ1-2 TRBV12-3/TRBV12-4 TRBD1
TGTGCCAGCAGTTACTCAGATGGAAACACCATATATTTT CASSYSDGNTIYF many TRBJ1-3 TRBV6-5 -
TGTGCCAGCAGCTTAACGAGAAGCCAAGAGACCCAGTACTTC CASSLTRSQETQYF - TRBJ2-5 TRBV7-2 -
TGTGCCAGCAGTTACTCAGGGGATTTCACTGAAGCTTTCTTT CASSYSGDFTEAFF many TRBJ1-1 TRBV6-5 -
TGTGCCACCAACATGAACACCGGGGAGCTGTTTTTT CATNMNTGELFF many TRBJ2-2 TRBV28 -
TGCGCCAGCAGCTTGGCTGACAGACTGTCTGGTTCACCCCTCCACTTT CASSLADRLSGSPLHF many TRBJ1-6 TRBV5-1 -
TGCAGTGCTAGAGAGCCGGGTAGCTATGGCTACACCTTC CSAREPGSYGYTF - TRBJ1-2 TRBV20-1 -
TGTGCCTGGAGGGGACAGGGATATAGCAATCAGCCCCAGCATTTT CAWRGQGYSNQPQHF many TRBJ1-5 TRBV30 TRBD1
TGTGCCAGTAGTATGGGCAGTGGAAAGACTGAAGCTTTCTTT CASSMGSGKTEAFF once TRBJ1-1 TRBV19 -
TGTGCCAGCAGTTTAAACGGGAATTGGGGCAATCAGCCCCAGCATTTT CASSLNGNWGNQPQHF many TRBJ1-5 TRBV27 -
TGCAGTGCTAAATCAGGGATGAGTCAGCCCCAGCATTTT CSAKSGMSQPQHF many TRBJ1-5 TRBV20-1 -
TGTGCCAGCAGTTCCATATATCCGGGACAGGGTGAATCTTATGGCTACACCTTC CASSSIYPGQGESYGYTF many TRBJ1-2 TRBV12-3/TRBV12-4 TRBD1
TGCGCCAGCAGCGGTGAGGACGGCTACACTGAAGCTTTCTTC CASSGEDGYTEAFF - TRBJ1-1 TRBV5-1 -
TGTGCCAGCAGCTTAGAAGTAGGGGGATTTTCTGAAGCTTTCTTT CASSLEVGGFSEAFF few TRBJ1-1 TRBV11-2 -
TGTGCCACCGGACAGGGATACGGAGAGACCCAGTACTTC CATGQGYGETQYF once TRBJ2-5 TRBV19 TRBD1
TGTGCCAGCAGCTTAGAACGCAAACTTGCCTGGGGCTACACCTTC CASSLERKLAWGYTF many TRBJ1-2 TRBV7-8 -
TGTGCCAGCAGCTTCCGACTAGCTACCGGGGAGCTGTTTTTT CASSFRLATGELFF many TRBJ2-2 TRBV13 TRBD2
TGTGCCAGCAGCCAAGAAAAGGACCTCAGGGACACTGAAGCTTTCTTT CASSQEKDLRDTEAFF - TRBJ1-1 TRBV3-1 -
TGTGCCAGCAGCTTGGGACTAGCTGGTGAGGAGACCCAGTACTTC CASSLGLAGEETQYF many TRBJ2-5 TRBV7-2 TRBD2
TGTGCCAGTCGACCGGGGGGCGGAAGCACCGGGGAGCTGTTTTTT CASRPGGGSTGELFF - TRBJ2-2 TRBV19 -
TGTGCCAGCAGCTTAGGCCTCATTAATTATGAGCAGTACTTC CASSLGLINYEQYF many TRBJ2-7 TRBV7-2 -
TGTGCCAGCAGCCGGTTGGCGGGCGGGAGGCCGGGGGAAGAGACCCAGTACTTC CASSRLAGGRPGEETQYF - TRBJ2-5 TRBV28 TRBD2
TGTGCCAGCAGTTCGACCTTCGACCATTTCACCGGGGAGCTGTTTTTT CASSSTFDHFTGELFF many TRBJ2-2 TRBV28 -
TGTGCCAGCAGTTACGCGGCGGGGGCAGCCAAAAACATTCAGTACTTC CASSYAAGAAKNIQYF many TRBJ2-4 TRBV6-2/TRBV6-3 -
TGTGCCAGCAGCTTAGACCGTCTACAAGAGACCCAGTACTTC CASSLDRLQETQYF many TRBJ2-5 TRBV11-2 -
TGTGCCAGCAGTGTACAGGGGGCCGGCTACGAGCAGTACTTC CASSVQGAGYEQYF - TRBJ2-7 TRBV2 TRBD1
TGTGCCTGGAGTTTCGGGTTAGTGAACACTGAAGCTTTCTTT CAWSFGLVNTEAFF many TRBJ1-1 TRBV30 -
TGTGCCAGCAGTTCCGACAGGGATTATGGCTACACCTTC CASSSDRDYGYTF many TRBJ1-2 TRBV12-3/TRBV12-4 TRBD1
TGTGCCACCTTACCTTATAGCGCGGGTAACGAGCAGTACTTC CATLPYSAGNEQYF many TRBJ2-7 TRBV6-1 -
TGTGCCAGCATTCGGGGAGCGGTCGCTGAAGCTTTCTTT CASIRGAVAEAFF - TRBJ1-1 TRBV28 -
TGTGCCAGCAGCCAAGGGACTAGCGGGGGGGCCACCGGGGAGCTGTTTTTT CASSQGTSGGATGELFF many TRBJ2-2 TRBV4-2 TRBD2